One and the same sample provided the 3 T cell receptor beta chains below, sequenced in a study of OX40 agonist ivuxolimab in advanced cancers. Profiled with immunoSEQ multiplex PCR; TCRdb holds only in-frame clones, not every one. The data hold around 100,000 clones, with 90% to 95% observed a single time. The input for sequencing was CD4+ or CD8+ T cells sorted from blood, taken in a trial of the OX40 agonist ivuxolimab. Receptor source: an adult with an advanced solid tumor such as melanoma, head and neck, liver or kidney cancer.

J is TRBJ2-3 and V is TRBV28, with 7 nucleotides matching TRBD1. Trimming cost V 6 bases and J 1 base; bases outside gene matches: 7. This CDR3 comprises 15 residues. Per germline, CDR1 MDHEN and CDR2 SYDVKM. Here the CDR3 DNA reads TGTGCCAGCAGCCCCGGAAGGGGGCGCACAGATACGCAGTATTTT. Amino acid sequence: CASSPGRGRTDTQYF.

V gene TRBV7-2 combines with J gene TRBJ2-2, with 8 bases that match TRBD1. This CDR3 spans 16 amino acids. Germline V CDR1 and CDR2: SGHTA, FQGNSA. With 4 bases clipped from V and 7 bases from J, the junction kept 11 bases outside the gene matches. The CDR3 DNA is TGTGCCAGCAGCTCTTCGGGGGCAGGGGGCCACGGGGAGCTGTTTTTT. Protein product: CASSSSGAGGHGELFF.

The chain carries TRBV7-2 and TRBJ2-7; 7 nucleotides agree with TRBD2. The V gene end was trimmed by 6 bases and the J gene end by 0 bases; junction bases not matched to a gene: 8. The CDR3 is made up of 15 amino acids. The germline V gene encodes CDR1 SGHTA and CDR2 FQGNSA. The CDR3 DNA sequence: TGTGCCAGCAGACCGGCTAGCGGACACTCCTACGAGCAGTACTTC. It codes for CASRPASGHSYEQYF.